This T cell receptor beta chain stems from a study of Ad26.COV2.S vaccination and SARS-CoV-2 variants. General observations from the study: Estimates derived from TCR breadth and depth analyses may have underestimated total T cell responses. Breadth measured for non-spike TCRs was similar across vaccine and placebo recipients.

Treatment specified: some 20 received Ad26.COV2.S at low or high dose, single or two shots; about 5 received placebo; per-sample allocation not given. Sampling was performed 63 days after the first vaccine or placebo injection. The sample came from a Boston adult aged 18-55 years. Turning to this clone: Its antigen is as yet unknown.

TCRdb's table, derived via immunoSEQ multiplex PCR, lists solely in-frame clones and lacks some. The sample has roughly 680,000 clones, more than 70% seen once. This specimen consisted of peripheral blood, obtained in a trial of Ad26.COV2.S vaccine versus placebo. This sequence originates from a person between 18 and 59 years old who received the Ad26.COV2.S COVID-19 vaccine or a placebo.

For the CDR3, the DNA is TGTGCCAGCAGTTCGAAACTGAGTCAGCCCCAGCATTTT. Its protein product is CASSSKLSQPQHF. J is TRBJ1-5 and V is TRBV27; D unresolved. The CDR3 extends over 13 amino acids. The germline V gene has CDR1 MNHEY and CDR2 SMNVEV (reference sequence). Trimming took off 4 bases at V and 6 bases at J, with 10 bases between the two ends.